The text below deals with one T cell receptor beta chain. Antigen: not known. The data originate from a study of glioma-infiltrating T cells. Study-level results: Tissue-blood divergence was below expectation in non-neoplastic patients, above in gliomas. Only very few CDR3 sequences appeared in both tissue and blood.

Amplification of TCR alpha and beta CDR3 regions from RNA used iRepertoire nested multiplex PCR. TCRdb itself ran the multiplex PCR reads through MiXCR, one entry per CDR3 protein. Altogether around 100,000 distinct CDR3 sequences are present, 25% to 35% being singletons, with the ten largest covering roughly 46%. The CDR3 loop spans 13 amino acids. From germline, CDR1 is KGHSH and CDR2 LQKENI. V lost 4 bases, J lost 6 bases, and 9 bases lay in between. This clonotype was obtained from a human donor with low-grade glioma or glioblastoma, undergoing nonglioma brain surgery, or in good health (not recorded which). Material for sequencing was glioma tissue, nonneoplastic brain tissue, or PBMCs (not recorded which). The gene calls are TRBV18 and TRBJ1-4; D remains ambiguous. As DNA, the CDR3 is TGTGCCAGCTCACTTGGACGTGATGAAAAACTGTTTTTT. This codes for CASSLGRDEKLFF.